Each of the 20 T cell receptor beta chains below was sequenced from the same sample in a study of shared clonotypes between healthy human individuals. Generated by immunoSEQ multiplex PCR, the TCRdb table keeps only in-frame clones and is missing some. This sample has about 2.4 million clones, with around nine tenths found just once. Sequenced input: naive CD4+ T cells sorted from blood. Subset denoted: CD45RA+ positively selected. The source is a man younger than 30 in good health.

V is TRBV18 and J is TRBJ2-3, with D maybe TRBD1 (6 bases). Germline assignment: CDR1 KGHSH and CDR2 LQKENI. This CDR3 is built from 14 residues. V lost 2 bases, J lost 5 bases, and 11 bases lay in between. CDR3 residues: CASSPIVGGDTQYF. The DNA for the CDR3 is TGTGCCAGCTCACCAATCGTAGGGGGAGATACGCAGTATTTT. Full variable domain (rest looked up from reference TRBV18 and TRBJ2-3): NAGVMQNPRHLVRRRGQEARLRCSPMKGHSHVYWYRQLPEEGLKFMVYLQKENIIDESGMPKERFSAEFPKEGPSILRIQQVVRGDSAAYFCASSPIVGGDTQYFGPGTRLTVL.

V and J are TRBV7-9 and TRBJ2-3, with D hard to call. Germline lookup yields CDR1 SEHNR and CDR2 FQNEAQ (reference sequence). V lost 1 base, J lost 9 bases, and 11 bases lay in between. This CDR3 comprises 13 residues. CDR3 sequence reads: CASSLETSTTQYF. In DNA form, the CDR3 reads TGTGCCAGCAGCTTAGAAACGAGTACGACGCAGTATTTT.

The CDR3 sequence: CASRETGDLGGYTF. The CDR3 nucleotides are TGTGCCAGCAGGGAGACAGGGGATCTAGGTGGCTACACCTTC. V is TRBV6-5 and J is TRBJ1-2; TRBD1 agrees at 8 bases. The CDR3 spans 14 residues. V shed 6 bases, J shed 7 bases, and the junction held 10 bases outside the gene matches. Germline V gene data show CDR1 as MNHEY and CDR2 as SVGAGI.

In this sample, this clone turned up once. The chain carries TRBV7-3 and TRBJ2-2; D possibly corresponds to TRBD1 (5 bases). Trimming cost V 5 bases and J 6 bases, with 13 bases left between them. The germline CDR1 and CDR2 sequences are SGHTA and FQGTGA. CDR3 length equals 14 residues. CDR3: CASSKGVSAGELFF. CDR3 in DNA: TGTGCCAGCAGCAAAGGGGTTTCGGCCGGGGAGCTGTTTTTT.

The V and J genes are TRBV5-6 and TRBJ1-4; possibly TRBD1 for D (5 bases). Germline V gene data show CDR1 as SGHDT and CDR2 as YYEEEE. The CDR3 has 15 amino acids. V lost 0 bases, J lost 5 bases, and 11 bases lay in between. DNA for the CDR3: TGTGCCAGCAGCTTGGGAGTGGGACCCAATGAAAAACTGTTTTTT. Its protein product is CASSLGVGPNEKLFF.

The chain combines TRBV7-9 with TRBJ2-5; D might be TRBD1 or TRBD2, each matching 6 bases. CDR1 SEHNR and CDR2 FQNEAQ come from the germline V gene (reference sequence). The CDR3 sequence is 14 residues long. V was trimmed by 7 bases and J by 4 bases, leaving 16 bases between them. The DNA of the CDR3 is TGTGCCAGCACCCGAGGGGGGAAAGGAGAGACCCAGTACTTC. It encodes CASTRGGKGETQYF.

V gene TRBV14 combines with J gene TRBJ1-2; D unresolved. The length of the CDR3 is 13 residues. The V end was cut by 0 bases, the J end by 3 bases, with 5 bases between. The germline CDR1 and CDR2 sequences are SGHDN and FVKESK. CDR3 amino acids: CASSQDRDYGYTF. Written as DNA, the CDR3 is TGTGCCAGCAGCCAAGATCGGGACTATGGCTACACCTTC.

On this clone itself: The sample carries other DNA sequences with the same CDR3. This chain links TRBV11-2 with TRBJ2-5, with D unclear. Germline loops: CDR1 SGHAT, CDR2 FQNNGV. The CDR3 extends over 11 amino acids. Trimming took 1 base from V and 7 from J, leaving 4 bases between them. The CDR3 region is CASSLVGTQYF. As DNA, the CDR3 is TGTGCCAGCAGCTTAGTAGGGACCCAGTACTTC.

The rearrangement uses TRBV9 and TRBJ2-3, with D perhaps matching TRBD2 (6 bases). The germline CDR1 and CDR2 sequences are SGDLS and YYNGEE. Trimming cost V 3 bases and J 3 bases, with 11 bases left between them. The CDR3 spans 14 residues. The DNA of the CDR3 is TGTGCCAGCAGCGCGGCCGGGGGTACAGATACGCAGTATTTT. This sequence encodes CASSAAGGTDTQYF.

The chain is built from TRBV7-2 and TRBJ2-1, with 10 positions matching TRBD2. Trimming at V came to 0 bases and at J to 0 bases, leaving 2 bases not matched to a gene. Germline CDR1 is SGHTA and CDR2 is FQGNSA. This CDR3 comprises 17 residues. CDR3 region: CASSLAASGSSYNEQFF. The DNA of the CDR3 is TGTGCCAGCAGCTTAGCGGCTAGCGGGAGCTCCTACAATGAGCAGTTCTTC.

The V and J genes are TRBV5-4 and TRBJ1-2, with D unclear. Trimming took 0 bases from V and 4 from J, leaving 10 bases between them. This CDR3 contains 14 residues. Germline CDR1 SGHNT, CDR2 YYREEE (reference sequence). The CDR3 loop is CASSLEDGFYGYTF. CDR3 bases: TGTGCCAGCAGCTTGGAGGACGGGTTCTATGGCTACACCTTC.

The chain links TRBV29-1 to TRBJ1-4; D is unclear. V lost 4 bases to trimming and J lost 5 bases, with 8 bases between them. CDR1 is SQVTM, CDR2 ANQGSEA, per germline. This CDR3 has 12 amino acids. The CDR3 loop is CSVVTGNEKLFF. DNA of the CDR3: TGCAGCGTTGTTACGGGAAATGAAAAACTGTTTTTT.

The V gene is TRBV2, the J gene TRBJ1-6; 8 bases are a match to TRBD1. V lost 5 bases, J lost 9 bases, and 9 bases stayed unmatched. This CDR3 has 15 residues. Germline loops: CDR1 SNHLY, CDR2 FYNNEI. The CDR3 DNA reads as TGTGCCAGCAGTAACCCCATGGACAGGGCTTCACCCCTCCACTTT. As protein: CASSNPMDRASPLHF.

As for this clone: Other DNA sequences in this sample translate to the same CDR3. CDR3 coding DNA: TGTGCCAGCAGTTTACAAGGCGGCTCCTACGAGCAGTACTTC. This sequence encodes CASSLQGGSYEQYF. The chain carries TRBV28 and TRBJ2-7; no clear D. Germline lookup yields CDR1 MDHEN and CDR2 SYDVKM. V was cut by 2 bases and J by 0 bases, with 8 bases left in between. There are 14 residues in the CDR3.

This sequence joins TRBV28 and TRBJ2-7; no definite D call. V was trimmed by 7 bases and J by 0 bases, leaving 13 bases between them. This CDR3 is built from 14 residues. Germline lookup yields CDR1 MDHEN and CDR2 SYDVKM. This CDR3 is CASTSSRSSYEQYF. The CDR3, as DNA: TGTGCCAGCACCTCCTCACGGAGCTCCTACGAGCAGTACTTC.

This clone showed up just once. The J gene is TRBJ1-1, the V gene TRBV6-1; possible D gene TRBD1, 6 bases. V lost 2 bases and J 5 bases, leaving 9 bases between the germline ends. Germline V gene data show CDR1 as MNHNS and CDR2 as SASEGT. CDR3 size: 13 residues. CDR3 sequence reads: CASSEKRGTEAFF. In DNA, the CDR3 is TGTGCCAGCAGTGAAAAGAGGGGGACTGAAGCTTTCTTT.

The V and J genes are TRBV15 and TRBJ1-6; D is perhaps TRBD1 (5 bases). In germline, CDR1 is LNHNV, CDR2 YYDKDF (reference sequence). The CDR3 length is 15 residues. V dropped 6 bases and J dropped 1 base, with 10 bases sitting between them. CDR3 in DNA: TGTGCCACCAGTCCCGGGGCGTCCTATAATTCACCCCTCCACTTT. Its translation is CATSPGASYNSPLHF.

The chain recombines TRBV25-1 with TRBJ1-1; D is perhaps TRBD1 (6 bases). There are 14 residues in the CDR3. Germline V CDR1 and CDR2: MGHDK, SYGVNS. Trimming stripped 6 bases from V and 0 bases from J, with 11 bases between. The CDR3 loop is CASRRGQLNTEAFF. In DNA form, the CDR3 reads TGTGCCAGCAGACGGGGGCAGTTGAACACTGAAGCTTTCTTT. Together with reference TRBV25-1 and TRBJ1-1, the CDR3 gives the full variable domain: EADIYQTPRYLVIGTGKKITLECSQTMGHDKMYWYQQDPGMELHLIHYSYGVNSTEKGDLSSESTVSRIRTEHFPLTLESARPSHTSQYLCASRRGQLNTEAFFGQGTRLTVV.

This clone was seen just once. This rearrangement joins TRBV9 to TRBJ2-1; 10 bases agree with TRBD2. Germline V gene data show CDR1 as SGDLS and CDR2 as YYNGEE. The CDR3 totals 16 residues. Unmatched junction bases numbered 7, after V lost 0 bases and J lost 7 bases. CDR3 sequence (DNA): TGTGCCAGCAGCGTAGCGAGCGGGAGGGCAGGGAATGAGCAGTTCTTC. Translation: CASSVASGRAGNEQFF.

This rearrangement joins TRBV5-1 to TRBJ2-7, with 8 positions matching TRBD1. Trimming at V came to 4 bases and at J to 4 bases, leaving 7 bases not matched to a gene. Germline CDR1 is SGHRS and CDR2 is YFSETQ. The CDR3 loop spans 14 amino acids. The DNA of the CDR3 is TGCGCCAGCAGCCGGGGCAGGGGGCTTTACGAGCAGTACTTC. This codes for CASSRGRGLYEQYF.